The next 27 T cell receptor beta chains were all read from a single sample in a study of blood T cell repertoires in COVID-19. The method was immunoSEQ multiplex PCR; TCRdb's version includes in-frame clones alone and lacks a portion of them. The sample holds 250,000 to 350,000 clones, around 89% seen once. Sequencing used peripheral blood. The receptor set was obtained from a woman between 55 and 75 years old with acute or convalescent COVID-19.

This sequence joins TRBV5-1 and TRBJ2-3; TRBD2 aligns across 13 bases. Trimming took 3 bases from V and 6 from J; bases not matched to a gene: 7. Germline-derived CDR1 and CDR2 are SGHRS and YFSETQ. The CDR3 covers 16 residues. The CDR3 sequence: CASSSGLAGAGDTQYF. Here the CDR3 DNA reads TGCGCCAGCAGCTCCGGACTAGCGGGAGCGGGGGATACGCAGTATTTT.

CDR3 in amino acids: CAIRGGGQGVEKLFF. CDR3 sequence (DNA): TGTGCCATCCGAGGAGGGGGACAGGGAGTTGAAAAACTGTTTTTT. This chain joins TRBV6-5 and TRBJ1-4; the match to TRBD1 covers 9 bases. The CDR3 totals 15 residues. The V gene end was trimmed by 10 bases and the J gene end by 7 bases; junction bases not matched to a gene: 13. CDR1 is MNHEY and CDR2 is SVGAGI in the germline V gene.

The sample holds one count of this clone. The CDR3 nucleotides are TGTGCCAGTATGCAGGTTGGGAGCAATCAGCCCCAGCATTTT. This sequence encodes CASMQVGSNQPQHF. V usage is TRBV19 and J usage is TRBJ1-5; D is uncertain. Trimming pared 7 bases from V and 1 base from J, leaving 11 bases between. Germline CDR1 reads LNHDA; CDR2 reads SQIVND (reference sequence). The CDR3 totals 14 residues.

The V call is TRBV28, the J call TRBJ2-1; D is perhaps TRBD2 (6 bases). Germline values: CDR1 MDHEN, CDR2 SYDVKM. Trimming cost V 2 bases and J 0 bases, with 11 bases left between them. This CDR3 is 16 amino acids long. In DNA, the CDR3 is TGTGCCAGCAGTTTACTTTCCGGGAGCTCCTACAATGAGCAGTTCTTC. It translates to CASSLLSGSSYNEQFF.

This clone is a singleton in its sample. V gene TRBV6-1 combines with J gene TRBJ2-3; tentatively, D is TRBD2 (5 bases). The CDR3 loop spans 16 amino acids. V was cut by 3 bases and J by 0 bases, with 13 bases left in between. Germline V CDR1 and CDR2: MNHNS, SASEGT. CDR3 DNA: TGTGCCAGCAGTGATCGGGCGGGTGCTAGCACAGATACGCAGTATTTT. This sequence encodes CASSDRAGASTDTQYF.

The chain couples TRBV7-2 to TRBJ2-5; 7 bases match TRBD2. Germline V gene lookup returns CDR1 SGHTA and CDR2 FQGNSA. The CDR3 contains 13 residues. The junction had 4 bases not matched to a gene; V was cut back by 4 bases and J by 5 bases. The CDR3 bases are TGTGCCAGCAGCTCCCGAGCGGGGGAGACCCAGTACTTC. Its protein product is CASSSRAGETQYF.

This clone was counted a few times. This chain uses TRBV4-3 with TRBJ2-7, with a tentative D call TRBD2 (5 bases). Germline V gives CDR1 LGHNA, CDR2 YSLEER. The CDR3 has 13 amino acids. Between the trimmed V and J ends, which lost 1 base and 9 bases, there was a span of 13 bases. CDR3 amino acids: CASSQGEGGGQYF. In DNA, the CDR3 is TGCGCCAGCAGCCAAGGCGAGGGTGGAGGGCAGTACTTC.

The chain joins TRBV9 to TRBJ2-5, with 7 bases identical to TRBD2. The CDR3 spans 14 residues. V shed 4 bases, J shed 4 bases, and the junction held 7 bases outside the gene matches. Germline values: CDR1 SGDLS, CDR2 YYNGEE. Written as DNA, the CDR3 is TGTGCCAGCAGCCCCCTGACGGGGGGAGAGACCCAGTACTTC. Protein: CASSPLTGGETQYF. Complete variable domain (other parts from reference TRBV9 and TRBJ2-5): DSGVTQTPKHLITATGQRVTLRCSPRSGDLSVYWYQQSLDQGLQFLIQYYNGEERAKGNILERFSAQQFPDLHSELNLSSLELGDSALYFCASSPLTGGETQYFGPGTRLLVL.

The V call is TRBV24-1, the J call TRBJ2-3; the D gene is possibly TRBD2 (6 bases). Trimming cost V 9 bases and J 3 bases, with 12 bases left between them. CDR1 is KGHDR and CDR2 is SFDVKD in the germline V gene. This CDR3 contains 13 residues. In DNA form, the CDR3 reads TGTGCCACCGCGGGGCGGGCGACAGATACGCAGTATTTT. Translated: CATAGRATDTQYF.

The chain combines TRBV19 with TRBJ2-7; D gene uncertain. V lost 2 bases, J lost 6 bases, and 23 bases lay in between. Germline-derived CDR1 and CDR2 are LNHDA and SQIVND (reference sequence). CDR3 length: 17 amino acids. CDR3 residues: CASSIKARLLQTVEQYF. CDR3 DNA sequence: TGTGCCAGTAGTATAAAGGCTCGACTCCTGCAGACGGTCGAGCAGTACTTC.

This clone was recorded only once. The rearrangement uses TRBV24-1 and TRBJ2-2; D remains ambiguous. The CDR3 covers 14 residues. V was pared by 3 bases and J by 7 bases, with 11 bases between. Germline CDR1 KGHDR, CDR2 SFDVKD. The CDR3 DNA reads as TGTGCCACCAGTGATGCCAGCGAGCACGGGGAGCTGTTTTTT. Residues: CATSDASEHGELFF.

The CDR3 DNA sequence: TGTGCCACCAGTGATTGGTCTAGCGGGAGGGCTGGGAATGAGCAGTTCTTC. Its translation: CATSDWSSGRAGNEQFF. V and J are TRBV24-1 and TRBJ2-1; 12 bases fit TRBD2. This CDR3 contains 17 residues. The ends lost 2 bases at V and 7 bases at J; junction bases unmatched: 8. From germline, CDR1 is KGHDR and CDR2 SFDVKD.

The gene calls are TRBV28 and TRBJ1-1, with D unclear. This CDR3 contains 13 residues. CDR1 MDHEN and CDR2 SYDVKM come from the germline V gene. Deletions cut 3 bases from V and 5 bases from J, with 10 bases between. DNA for the CDR3: TGTGCCAGCAGTTTGAGGGTGAGAACTGAAGCTTTCTTT. It translates to CASSLRVRTEAFF.

The chain couples TRBV11-2 to TRBJ1-3; D gene unclear. Looked up from germline, CDR1 is SGHAT and CDR2 is FQNNGV. V shed 5 bases and J shed 3 bases, with 8 bases lying between them. The CDR3 is 13 amino acids. The CDR3 bases are TGTGCCAGCAGCGCTCGGGGTGGAAACACCATATATTTT. Translating gives CASSARGGNTIYF.

This clone appeared once. The gene calls are TRBV2 and TRBJ2-1, with D uncertain. The CDR3 is 10 residues long. Germline-derived CDR1 and CDR2 are SNHLY and FYNNEI. Trimming took 5 bases from V and 7 from J, leaving 3 bases between them. The CDR3 protein is CASSPNEQFF. The CDR3 DNA follows: TGTGCCAGCAGTCCGAATGAGCAGTTCTTC.

The chain couples TRBV18 to TRBJ2-1; D is possibly TRBD2 (6 bases). With 1 base removed from V and 1 base from J, the gap between germline ends came to 8 bases. CDR3 length: 15 residues. The V gene's germline CDR1 is KGHSH and CDR2 LQKENI. The CDR3 is CASSPREASYNEQFF. The CDR3 DNA follows: TGTGCCAGCTCACCACGGGAGGCGTCCTACAATGAGCAGTTCTTC. Using reference TRBV18 and TRBJ2-1 for the parts outside the CDR3, the full variable domain is NAGVMQNPRHLVRRRGQEARLRCSPMKGHSHVYWYRQLPEEGLKFMVYLQKENIIDESGMPKERFSAEFPKEGPSILRIQQVVRGDSAAYFCASSPREASYNEQFFGPGTRLTVL.

The rearrangement uses TRBV6-5 and TRBJ2-1; 9 bases are a match to TRBD1. In germline, CDR1 is MNHEY, CDR2 SVGAGI. V dropped 6 bases and J dropped 9; count of bases not matched to a gene: 6. The CDR3 is 13 amino acids. This CDR3 reads CASRPGTGFEQFF. CDR3 DNA: TGTGCCAGCAGACCCGGGACAGGGTTTGAGCAGTTCTTC.

This chain uses TRBV15 with TRBJ2-7; 9 positions agree with TRBD1. Germline assignment: CDR1 LNHNV and CDR2 YYDKDF (reference sequence). The CDR3 length is 15 residues. J gave up 7 bases and V 3 bases, and 10 bases lay outside the gene matches. The CDR3 sequence is CATSSTPGQGEEQYF. DNA of the CDR3: TGTGCCACCAGCAGTACCCCGGGACAGGGTGAAGAGCAGTACTTC.

V and J are TRBV28 and TRBJ2-7; 7 bases map to TRBD1. Germline V CDR1 and CDR2: MDHEN, SYDVKM. The CDR3 has 14 residues. The V and J ends lost 5 bases and 3 bases, in that order; junction bases with no gene match: 7. The CDR3 region is CASSPPGQIYEQYF. For the CDR3, the DNA is TGTGCCAGCAGTCCTCCGGGACAGATCTACGAGCAGTACTTC.

The chain recombines TRBV13 with TRBJ1-6; 7 nucleotides match TRBD1. This CDR3 spans 14 amino acids. Per the germline V gene, CDR1 is PRHDT and CDR2 is FYEKMQ (reference sequence). V was pared by 2 bases and J by 6 bases, with 1 base of the junction left unmatched. The CDR3 nucleotides are TGTGCCAGCAGCTTAAAGGGGGCTAATTCACCCCTCCACTTT. Translation gives CASSLKGANSPLHF.

This clone was recorded once. This rearrangement joins TRBV11-3 to TRBJ2-3; 10 nucleotides align to TRBD2. CDR1 and CDR2 from the germline V gene are SGHNT and YENEEA. CDR3 length equals 15 residues. V was pared by 8 bases and J by 5 bases, with 10 bases of the junction left unmatched. CDR3 region: CASGKREGRVDTQYF. The CDR3 nucleotides read TGTGCCAGCGGAAAGCGGGAGGGCCGGGTAGATACGCAGTATTTT.

The J gene is TRBJ2-2, the V gene TRBV9; tentative D call: TRBD2 (6 bases). V was cut by 6 bases and J by 0 bases, with 12 bases left in between. This CDR3 region has 15 residues. Germline CDR1 is SGDLS and CDR2 is YYNGEE. CDR3 amino acids: CASTLDYSNTGELFF. The CDR3 DNA reads as TGTGCCAGCACCTTGGACTACTCGAACACCGGGGAGCTGTTTTTT.

The genes are TRBV2 and TRBJ1-6; D perhaps matches TRBD1 (6 bases). Germline V gene sequence: CDR1 SNHLY, CDR2 FYNNEI. The CDR3 sequence is 15 residues long. Trimming left V 4 bases short and J 7 bases short, with 14 bases between. CDR3 amino acids: CASSVGGGANSPLHF. Here the CDR3 DNA reads TGTGCCAGCAGTGTTGGTGGGGGGGCCAATTCACCCCTCCACTTT.

The chain links TRBV12-3 or TRBV12-4 to TRBJ2-5; the D is unclear. CDR3 length: 13 amino acids. V was trimmed by 1 base and J by 2 bases, leaving 5 bases between them. The CDR3 bases are TGTGCCAGCAGTTTAGGCACTCAAGAGACCCAGTACTTC. Amino acids: CASSLGTQETQYF.

The chain is built from TRBV7-2 and TRBJ2-1; the match to TRBD2 covers 9 bases. Germline CDR1 SGHTA, CDR2 FQGNSA. The CDR3 covers 16 residues. The trim removed 1 base at V and 4 bases at J, leaving 5 bases unmatched. The CDR3 DNA sequence: TGTGCCAGCAGCTTAGGTGGCGGGGGGGCTTACAATGAGCAGTTCTTC. Amino acid sequence: CASSLGGGGAYNEQFF.

CDR3 in DNA: TGTGCCAGCAGCTTGCTTGAAGGGGGGAACACCGGGGAGCTGTTTTTT. The encoded protein is CASSLLEGGNTGELFF. J is TRBJ2-2 and V is TRBV5-6, with D maybe TRBD1 (6 bases). V lost 1 base, J lost 1 base, and 11 bases lay in between. The CDR3 covers 16 residues. CDR1 is SGHDT and CDR2 is YYEEEE in the germline V gene.

The rearrangement links TRBV5-1 to TRBJ1-3; 7 bases map to TRBD1. In germline, CDR1 is SGHRS, CDR2 YFSETQ. CDR3 length equals 15 residues. V was pared by 0 bases and J by 2 bases, with 2 bases of the junction left unmatched. The CDR3 DNA is TGCGCCAGCAGCTTGGACAGGGGCGCTGGAAACACCATATATTTT. Translated, it gives CASSLDRGAGNTIYF.